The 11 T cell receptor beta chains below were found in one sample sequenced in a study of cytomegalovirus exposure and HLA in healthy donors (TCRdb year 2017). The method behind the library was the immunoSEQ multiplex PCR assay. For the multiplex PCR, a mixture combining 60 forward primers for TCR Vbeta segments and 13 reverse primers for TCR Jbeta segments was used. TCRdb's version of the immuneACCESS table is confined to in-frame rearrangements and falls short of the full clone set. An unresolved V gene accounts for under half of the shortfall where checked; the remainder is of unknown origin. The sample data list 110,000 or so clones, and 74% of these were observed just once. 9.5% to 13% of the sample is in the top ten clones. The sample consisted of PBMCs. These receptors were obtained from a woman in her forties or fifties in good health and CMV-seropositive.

The CDR3 DNA reads as TGTGCCAGCTCCGGGGGCGGGGAGCTGTTTTTT. This translates into CASSGGGELFF. The genes are TRBV2 and TRBJ2-2; tentatively, D is TRBD2 (6 bases). Germline loops: CDR1 SNHLY, CDR2 FYNNEI. This CDR3 region has 11 residues. Trimming shortened V by 8 bases and J by 7 bases, and 8 bases separated the two germline ends.

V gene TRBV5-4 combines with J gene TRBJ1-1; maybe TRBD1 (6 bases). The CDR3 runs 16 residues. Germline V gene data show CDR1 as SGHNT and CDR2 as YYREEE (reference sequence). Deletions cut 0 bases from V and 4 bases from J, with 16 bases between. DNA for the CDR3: TGTGCCAGCAGCTTGGGGGGGAACAGGGTTTCCACTGAAGCTTTCTTT. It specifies CASSLGGNRVSTEAFF.

Here the CDR3 DNA reads TGTGCCAGCAGCTTCACTAGCGGGACGCGTTGGGAGGGGTTGCGGTACTTC. Translation: CASSFTSGTRWEGLRYF. The chain uses TRBV5-4 and TRBJ2-5; 10 bases map to TRBD2. The V segment lost 2 bases and the J segment 13 bases; nucleotides outside the gene matches: 20. The CDR3 runs 17 residues. CDR1 is SGHNT and CDR2 is YYREEE in the germline V gene (reference sequence).

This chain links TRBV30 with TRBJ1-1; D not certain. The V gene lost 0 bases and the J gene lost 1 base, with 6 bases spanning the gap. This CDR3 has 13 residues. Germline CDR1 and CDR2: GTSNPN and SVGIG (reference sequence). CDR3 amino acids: CAWSVGRNTEAFF. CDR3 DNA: TGTGCCTGGAGTGTTGGCAGGAACACTGAAGCTTTCTTT.

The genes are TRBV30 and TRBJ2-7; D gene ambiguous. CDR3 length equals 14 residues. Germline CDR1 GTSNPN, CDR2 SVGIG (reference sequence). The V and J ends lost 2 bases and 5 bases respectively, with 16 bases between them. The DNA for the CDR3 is TGTGCCTGGAGTCGGTTAGGCCCCCGGGACGAGCAGTACTTC. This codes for CAWSRLGPRDEQYF. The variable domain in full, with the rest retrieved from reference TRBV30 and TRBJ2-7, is SQTIHQWPATLVQPVGSPLSLECTVEGTSNPNLYWYRQAAGRGLQLLFYSVGIGQISSEVPQNLSASRPQDRQFILSSKKLLLSDSGFYLCAWSRLGPRDEQYFGPGTRLTVT.

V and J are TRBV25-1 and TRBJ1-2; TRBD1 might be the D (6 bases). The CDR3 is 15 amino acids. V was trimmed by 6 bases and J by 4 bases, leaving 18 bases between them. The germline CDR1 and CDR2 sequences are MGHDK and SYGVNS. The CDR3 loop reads CASSSRDTGSYGYTF. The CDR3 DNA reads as TGTGCCAGCAGCTCCCGGGACACCGGCTCCTATGGCTACACCTTC.

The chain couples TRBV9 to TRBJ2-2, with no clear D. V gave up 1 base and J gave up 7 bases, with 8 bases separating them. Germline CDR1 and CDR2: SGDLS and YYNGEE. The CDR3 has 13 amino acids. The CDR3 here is CASSVSSVGELFF. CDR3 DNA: TGTGCCAGCAGCGTAAGTTCGGTCGGGGAGCTGTTTTTT.

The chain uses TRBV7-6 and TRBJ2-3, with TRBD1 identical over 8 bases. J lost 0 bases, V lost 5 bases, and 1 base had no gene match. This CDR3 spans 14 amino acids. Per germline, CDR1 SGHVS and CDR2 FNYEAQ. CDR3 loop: CASSRTGSTDTQYF. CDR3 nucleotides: TGTGCCAGCAGCCGGACAGGGAGCACAGATACGCAGTATTTT.

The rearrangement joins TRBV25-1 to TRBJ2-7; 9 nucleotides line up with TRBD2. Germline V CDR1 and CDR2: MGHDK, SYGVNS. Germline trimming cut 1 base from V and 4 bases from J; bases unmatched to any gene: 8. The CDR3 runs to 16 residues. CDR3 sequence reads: CASSESGLAGRYEQYF. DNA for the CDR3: TGTGCCAGCAGTGAATCTGGCCTAGCGGGGAGATACGAGCAGTACTTC.

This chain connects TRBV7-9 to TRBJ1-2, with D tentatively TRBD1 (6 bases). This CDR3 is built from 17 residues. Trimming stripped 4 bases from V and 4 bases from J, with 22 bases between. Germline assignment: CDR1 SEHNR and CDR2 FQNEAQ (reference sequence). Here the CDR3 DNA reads TGTGCCAGCAGCTCCCTACTCCGACAGGAGCTCTCCTATGGCTACACCTTC. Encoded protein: CASSSLLRQELSYGYTF.

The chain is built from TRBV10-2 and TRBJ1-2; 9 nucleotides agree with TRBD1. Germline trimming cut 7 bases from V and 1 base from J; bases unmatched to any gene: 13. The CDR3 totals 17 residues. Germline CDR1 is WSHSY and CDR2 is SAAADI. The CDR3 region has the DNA TGCGCCAGCACCAAAACAGGGGGCGCAGGTGGTAACTATGGCTACACCTTC. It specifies CASTKTGGAGGNYGYTF.